This TCR beta chain is drawn from a study of blood T cell repertoires in COVID-19. Across the whole study: Both acute and convalescent COVID-19 samples were obtained from the United States, Italy and Spain.

Germline assignment: CDR1 SNHLY and CDR2 FYNNEI. The CDR3 extends over 12 amino acids. Between the trimmed V and J ends, which lost 3 bases and 6 bases, there was a span of 8 bases. Authors' methods: Estimates of nucleated cell counts were drawn from the amplification of reference gene primers. Using immunoSEQ multiplex PCR, the repertoire was profiled, and TCRdb retains in-frame clones only, with some absent. The DNA was the basis for D and trimming; V, J and clone size are from that table. The sample yields about 100,000 clones, around 84% seen once. Sequencing used peripheral blood. The V and J genes are TRBV2 and TRBJ1-1; perhaps TRBD1 as D (5 bases). This receptor was identified in a human donor in a cohort sampled during active COVID-19. The CDR3 region is CASSDRVAEAFF. The CDR3 DNA reads TGTGCCAGCAGTGACAGGGTCGCTGAAGCTTTCTTT.